The clone carrying this T cell receptor (beta chain) showed up many times. Its antigen is not known. Attachment of unique molecular identifiers to individual cDNA molecules was performed. In TCRdb, the 5' RACE reads were re-called with MiXCR into one record per CDR3 protein. The top ten hold approximately 4.5% of the sample, which has 80,000 to 100,000 distinct CDR3 sequences, 9.5% to 11% seen once. This record belongs to a study of early T cells in non-severe SARS-CoV-2 infection. Study-wide context: Chains were not paired, and sequencing was done on bulk RNA from unsorted whole blood.

The study, taken as a whole, reports: CD4 and private specificities were missed by VDJdb matching, which favored anti-spike CD8 responses.

This CDR3 is 15 amino acids long. V lost 2 bases, J lost 1 base, and 13 bases lay in between. Germline V gene data show CDR1 as SGHRS and CDR2 as YFSETQ. V gene TRBV5-1 combines with J gene TRBJ2-7; tentatively, D is TRBD1 (5 bases). The clonotype originates from an adult who was a healthcare worker with PCR-confirmed SARS-CoV-2 infection or an uninfected control (not recorded which). The sample was whole blood, taken at baseline. The CDR3 is CASSFADTGSYEQYF. The CDR3 nucleotides are TGCGCCAGCAGCTTTGCGGACACCGGTTCCTACGAGCAGTACTTC.